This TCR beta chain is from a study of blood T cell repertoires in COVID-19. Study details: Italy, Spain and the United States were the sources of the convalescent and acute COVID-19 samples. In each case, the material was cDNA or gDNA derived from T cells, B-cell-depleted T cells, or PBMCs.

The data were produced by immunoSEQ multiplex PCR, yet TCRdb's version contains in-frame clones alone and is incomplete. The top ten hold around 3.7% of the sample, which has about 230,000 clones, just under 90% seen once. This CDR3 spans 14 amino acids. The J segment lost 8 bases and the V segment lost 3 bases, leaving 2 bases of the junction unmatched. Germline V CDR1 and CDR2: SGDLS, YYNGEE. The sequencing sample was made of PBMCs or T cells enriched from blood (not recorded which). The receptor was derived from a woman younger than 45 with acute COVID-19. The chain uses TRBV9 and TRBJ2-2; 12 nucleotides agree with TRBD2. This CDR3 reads CASSAGTSGGELFF. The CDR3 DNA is TGTGCCAGCAGCGCCGGGACTAGCGGGGGGGAGCTGTTTTTT.